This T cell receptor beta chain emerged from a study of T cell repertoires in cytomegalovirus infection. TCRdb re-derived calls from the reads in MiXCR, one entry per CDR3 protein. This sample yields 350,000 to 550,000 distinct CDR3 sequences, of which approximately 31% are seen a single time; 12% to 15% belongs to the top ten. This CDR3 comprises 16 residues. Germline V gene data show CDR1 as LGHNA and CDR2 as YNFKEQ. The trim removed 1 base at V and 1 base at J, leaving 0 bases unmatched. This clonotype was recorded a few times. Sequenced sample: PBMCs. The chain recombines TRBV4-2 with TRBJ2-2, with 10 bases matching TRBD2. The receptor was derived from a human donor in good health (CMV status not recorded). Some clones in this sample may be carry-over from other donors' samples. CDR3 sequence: CASSQGLAGNTGELFF. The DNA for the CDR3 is TGTGCCAGCAGCCAAGGACTAGCGGGGAACACCGGGGAGCTGTTTTTT.